This T cell receptor (beta chain) originates from a study of regulatory T cells in long-lasting Graves disease (dated by TCRdb to about 2021). Turning to the overall study: Antithyroid drugs had been taken for less than 3 months by newly diagnosed Graves' disease patients. Patients with persistent Graves' disease were compared with patients with newly diagnosed Graves' disease using TCR sequencing and RNA sequencing of peripheral blood. The study was conducted in China and was registered as a clinical trial. A total of about 33 samples underwent TCR sequencing, from roughly 13 patients with persistent Graves' disease and approximately 20 patients with newly diagnosed Graves' disease.

This clonotype was counted at least ten times. Its antigen remains unidentified. No qualities accompany the bases; no much larger clone lies one base away. Cut back by 0 bases and 9 bases, the V and J ends lie 9 bases apart. From cysteine to phenylalanine, the CDR3 is 12 amino acids long. Kept here is only the CDR3 DNA, which spans 36 bases and is read in frame from base 1. CDR1 and CDR2, per the germline V gene (reference sequence), are GTSNPN and SVGIG. Library prep was done by multiplex PCR. The run used an Illumina HiSeq 4000. CDR3 regions were amplified by Arm-PCR with iRepertoire HTBI primers to construct TCR beta libraries. Before sequencing, the PCR products went through gel purification. In the source study's methods: Gene usage analysis of CDR3 amino acid clonotypes relied on the 55 to 80 TRBV and 12 to 15 TRBJ segments identified across samples. Filtered high-quality paired reads were merged into contigs using COPE and FqMerger. Contigs were aligned with BLAST to IMGT TRBV, TRBD and TRBJ reference genes, and CDR3 was defined per IMGT. Any clonotype with a frequency above 0.1% was classified as a highly expanded clone. Shannon entropy served as the measure of repertoire diversity, while the Gini coefficient captured V-J evenness. A clonotype found in more than one individual was treated as public. TCRdb reprocessing: public reads trimmed at Q25 with fastp, clones called with MiXCR, in-frame beta chains kept. Rows are combined by CDR3 protein, so each entry shows the most common genes and DNA. TCRdb's processing, not the authors' own work, is the source of the V and J calls. This sample lists some 220,000 distinct CDR3 sequences; roughly 19% were detected once. Of the sample, roughly 10% falls within the top ten clones.

General findings and caveats noted by the study authors: TRBV28, TRBJ1-2 and TRBJ2-5 were preferentially used in persistent disease, while TRBV20-1 and TRBJ2-1 were favored in newly diagnosed disease. Compared with newly diagnosed patients, patients with persistent Graves' disease had lower TCR Shannon entropy and fewer highly expanded clones, which suggests clonal expansion. Persistent patients shared more public clonotypes among themselves (2,741) than newly diagnosed patients did (about 1,000). The authors acknowledged the small sample size as a limitation that may reduce accuracy. Only the TCR beta chain was sequenced and analyzed. Peripheral blood alone was examined, since thyroid tissue, which constituted the primary lesion, could not be accessed.

What this sample's time point label stands for: newly diagnosed GD, antithyroid drugs for less than 3 months. For both TCR sequencing and RNA sequencing, RNA was extracted from PBMCs using TRIzol. Graves' disease was diagnosed according to American Thyroid Association guidelines. Patients for the study were recruited at an endocrinology department in Xi'an, China. Each patient gave around 9.2 milliliters of peripheral blood, collected in an EDTA anticoagulant tube. Ficoll Paque Plus density gradient separation was used to isolate PBMCs, and no additional T cell sorting was done. RNA quality was checked with an Agilent 2100 Bioanalyzer and agarose gel, and concentration with a NanoDrop 2000. These data are also associated with another study on T cells in Graves' hyperthyroidism and ophthalmopathy. The second study reports: Stable Graves' hyperthyroidism was defined as the absence of progression to ophthalmopathy over 18 months of follow-up. Hyperthyroidism patients were newly diagnosed, with disease duration under 2 months, and aged 18 to 65 years. Patients with uncontrolled infections, other autoimmune diseases, pregnancy or lactation were excluded. Diagnoses relied on clinical symptoms, serum thyroxine and TRAb, thyroid ultrasound and orbital computed tomography. The TCR CDR3 was subjected to a first round of RT-PCR using the HTBI primer set and the Qiagen OneStep RT-PCR kit. Most expanded thyroid clonotypes (frequency above 0.001) were also found in blood, which suggests that blood repertoires may mirror thyroid immune responses. A 13 V-J signature model separated ophthalmopathy from stable hyperthyroidism, with nearly 90% sensitivity and about 81% specificity in cross-validation and 80%/75% in testing. In validation, the model predicted progression to ophthalmopathy a median of roughly 6.5 months before onset, with roughly 70% sensitivity and about 75% specificity. To identify TCR V-J signatures that set the groups apart, the researchers used a discovery cohort of about a hundred patients, made up of 40 to 45 with Graves' ophthalmopathy and 57 with stable Graves' hyperthyroidism. Prospective prediction of ophthalmopathy was tested in an independent validation cohort consisting of fewer than 20 hyperthyroidism patients and around 16 patients who later progressed to ophthalmopathy. For training and testing, the 80 to 100 patients in the discovery cohort were randomly divided in a 7:3 ratio. In addition, the study compared T-cell repertoires in thyroid tissue and in blood from roughly 6 Graves' hyperthyroidism patients. After sampling, hyperthyroidism patients received methimazole starting at 30 mg daily, and ophthalmopathy patients received high-dose intravenous methylprednisolone. The libraries were constructed in a second round of multiplex PCR and then size-selected and purified. Libraries were sequenced paired-end with 100 bp reads on an Illumina HiSeq2000. SOAPnuke was used to process the raw data, with reads discarded if the reads contained adapters or uncalled bases, had a mean Phred below 15, or lacked an exact constant-primer or identifier match. COPE v1.2.5 was used to merge the high-quality paired reads, and each unique nucleotide sequence was defined as a clonotype. Clonotypes were aligned to IMGT TRBV, TRBD and TRBJ reference segments using MiTCR v1.1. The analysis included only V-J combinations with a frequency above 0.0001, which together covered approximately 99% of the repertoires. A TCS score was defined as the ratio between F50 (clonal expansion) and ExV (chaos), using BLOSUM62-based TCRdist between CDR3 peptides within each V-J. Welch's t-statistics and random forest reduced 500 to 650 V-J features to 10 to 15, which were used in a naive Bayes classifier (R e1071). Sample size was not statistically predetermined, and investigators were not blinded to group allocation. The paper reports TCR Vbeta CDR3 sequencing of approximately 140 peripheral blood samples: around 41 ophthalmopathy, about 75 hyperthyroidism and approximately 17 progressor patients.

This receptor was obtained from a woman in her 30s with Graves disease. Donor details come from another sample of the same person, matched by shared clones. The sample consisted of peripheral blood mononuclear cells (PBMCs), taken at new diagnosis, from a patient treated with antithyroid drugs. This chain is built from TRBV30 and TRBJ2-1; TRBD2 could be the D gene, as 5 bases match. The CDR3 loop reads CAWSVGLGEQFF. The nucleotide sequence reads as follows: TGTGCCTGGAGTGTAGGACTCGGTGAGCAGTTCTTC.